This passage covers 16 T cell receptor beta chains from one sample sequenced in a study of T cell repertoires in cytomegalovirus infection. TCRdb re-analysed the reads in MiXCR, keeping a single row per CDR3 protein. Among approximately 100,000 distinct CDR3 sequences listed, less than 25% were seen once. The sequencing sample was made of CD8+ T cells from PBMCs. The source is a human donor in good health (CMV status not recorded). Some clones in this sample may be carry-over from other donors' samples.

This clonotype was observed many times. The V and J genes are TRBV11-2 and TRBJ2-3; D call uncertain. The V end was cut by 6 bases, the J end by 4 bases, with 8 bases between. Germline V gene sequence: CDR1 SGHAT, CDR2 FQNNGV. This CDR3 is 12 amino acids long. CDR3 bases: TGTGCCAGCAGAGACATTCCAGATACGCAGTATTTT. This translates into CASRDIPDTQYF.

This clonotype has ten or more counts. V usage is TRBV9 and J usage is TRBJ2-5; 10 bases map to TRBD2. The CDR3 contains 15 residues. The germline gives CDR1 SGDLS, CDR2 YYNGEE. V lost 0 bases, J lost 2 bases, and 1 base stayed unmatched. CDR3 DNA: TGTGCCAGCAGCGTAGCTAGCGGGGGTCAAGAGACCCAGTACTTC. It specifies CASSVASGGQETQYF.

This clonotype was counted only a few times. V usage is TRBV20-1 and J usage is TRBJ1-2; tentative D call: TRBD1 (6 bases). Germline values: CDR1 DFQATT, CDR2 SNEGSKA (reference sequence). The CDR3 loop spans 15 amino acids. Trimming removed 5 bases from V and 5 bases from J, with 21 bases in between. The CDR3 is CSASTQGTDLYGYTF. CDR3 sequence (DNA): TGCAGTGCTTCAACCCAGGGGACGGACTTATATGGCTACACCTTC.

This clonotype was counted between two and nine times. The chain couples TRBV27 to TRBJ1-5; TRBD1 might be the D (5 bases). CDR3 length equals 16 residues. Germline V gene data show CDR1 as MNHEY and CDR2 as SMNVEV (reference sequence). The V end lost 4 bases, the J end lost 4 bases, and 17 bases lay between the germline ends. The CDR3 reads CASSSDSGGGNQPQHF. The DNA of the CDR3 is TGTGCCAGCAGTTCTGACTCCGGGGGAGGAAATCAGCCCCAGCATTTT.

The CDR3 sequence: CASSYLGNTEAFF. For the CDR3, the DNA is TGTGCCAGCAGTTATTTGGGGAACACTGAAGCTTTCTTT. This sequence joins TRBV6-5 and TRBJ1-1; unclear D gene. The CDR3 length is 13 residues. CDR1 is MNHEY, CDR2 SVGAGI, per germline. V was cut by 3 bases and J by 1 base, with 6 bases left in between.

This clonotype was seen at least ten times. The chain uses TRBV7-9 and TRBJ2-7; tentative D call: TRBD2 (5 bases). This CDR3 region has 13 residues. The V gene's germline CDR1 is SEHNR and CDR2 FQNEAQ (reference sequence). V lost 1 base to trimming and J lost 2 bases, with 6 bases between them. The CDR3 region has the DNA TGTGCCAGCAGCTTAGGAGGGACCTACGAGCAGTACTTC. This encodes CASSLGGTYEQYF.

This clonotype was detected once. Mismatch with germline at one junction end may stem from a read error. V gene TRBV7-2 combines with J gene TRBJ1-1, with D uncertain. The germline CDR1 and CDR2 sequences are SGHTA and FQGNSA. The CDR3 loop spans 15 amino acids. CDR3 sequence (DNA): TGTGCCAGCAGCTTAGAACTTGCCATGAACACTAAAGCTTTCTTT. This gives the protein CASSLELAMNTKAFF.

The chain uses TRBV2 and TRBJ1-5, with 8 bases matching TRBD1. With V trimmed by 5 bases and J by 7 bases, 13 bases remained unmatched. The CDR3 has 16 amino acids. Germline V gene lookup returns CDR1 SNHLY and CDR2 FYNNEI. CDR3 residues: CASSPVGQGKGQPQHF. CDR3 nucleotides: TGTGCCAGCAGTCCCGTAGGACAGGGCAAGGGGCAGCCCCAGCATTTT.

J is TRBJ2-1 and V is TRBV12-3 or TRBV12-4, with 8 bases that match TRBD1. The CDR3 covers 16 residues. V trimming: 0 bases; J trimming: 2 bases; junction bases outside the gene matches: 3. The CDR3 nucleotides read TGTGCCAGCAGTTTAGCGGACAGGGCGCCCTACAATGAGCAGTTCTTC. Residues: CASSLADRAPYNEQFF.

This clonotype was detected many times. The chain links TRBV7-9 to TRBJ2-5; 7 bases line up with TRBD1. CDR1 SEHNR and CDR2 FQNEAQ come from the germline V gene (reference sequence). Trimming at V came to 8 bases and at J to 2 bases, leaving 11 bases not matched to a gene. The CDR3 is 15 amino acids. The CDR3 is CASGMTGMEQETQYF. For the CDR3, the DNA is TGTGCCAGCGGAATGACAGGGATGGAGCAAGAGACCCAGTACTTC.

The rearrangement links TRBV10-3 to TRBJ2-7; either TRBD1 or TRBD2 may fit D (5 bases each). This CDR3 contains 15 residues. V gave up 2 bases and J gave up 2 bases, with 13 bases separating them. Germline loops: CDR1 ENHRY, CDR2 SYGVKD. The CDR3 here is CAISEVGGPPYEQYF. DNA of the CDR3: TGTGCCATCAGTGAGGTTGGGGGACCCCCCTACGAGCAGTACTTC.

The chain links TRBV3-1 to TRBJ2-3; no firm D call. Germline loops: CDR1 LGHDT, CDR2 YNNKEL (reference sequence). V was pared by 0 bases and J by 6 bases, with 19 bases between. The CDR3 is 17 residues long. CDR3 region: CASSQDNNPSFADTQYF. The CDR3 DNA follows: TGTGCCAGCAGCCAAGATAACAATCCCTCCTTCGCGGATACGCAGTATTTT.

This clonotype showed up many times. V usage is TRBV7-2 and J usage is TRBJ2-3, with D unresolved. CDR1 SGHTA and CDR2 FQGNSA come from the germline V gene. The V and J ends lost 2 bases and 4 bases respectively, with 19 bases between them. This CDR3 contains 17 residues. CDR3 amino acids: CASSLQVTRRGPDTQYF. In DNA, the CDR3 is TGTGCCAGCAGCTTACAGGTGACACGAAGAGGCCCAGATACGCAGTATTTT. Filled out from reference TRBV7-2 and TRBJ2-3, the complete variable domain reads GAGVSQSPSNKVTEKGKDVELRCDPISGHTALYWYRQSLGQGLEFLIYFQGNSAPDKSGLPSDRFSAERTGGSVSTLTIQRTQQEDSAVYLCASSLQVTRRGPDTQYFGPGTRLTVL.

This clonotype has a handful of counts. The chain uses TRBV7-9 and TRBJ2-5, with D unresolved. The germline V gene encodes CDR1 SEHNR and CDR2 FQNEAQ (reference sequence). Trimming took 2 bases from V and 3 from J, leaving 10 bases between them. CDR3 length: 14 residues. The CDR3 sequence: CASSLFGREETQYF. The CDR3 DNA reads as TGTGCCAGCAGCTTATTTGGACGGGAAGAGACCCAGTACTTC. The full variable domain, completed using reference TRBV7-9 and TRBJ2-5, is DTGVSQNPRHKITKRGQNVTFRCDPISEHNRLYWYRQTLGQGPEFLTYFQNEAQLEKSRLLSDRFSAERPKGSFSTLEIQRTEQGDSAMYLCASSLFGREETQYFGPGTRLLVL.

This clonotype was counted many times. This chain links TRBV11-2 with TRBJ2-7, with D perhaps matching TRBD2 (5 bases). Per germline, CDR1 SGHAT and CDR2 FQNNGV. The ends were cut back, 7 bases at V and 0 bases at J, with 16 bases in the middle. The CDR3 length is 15 residues. The DNA for the CDR3 is TGTGCCAGCACCCACCCCGGAGGAGACTCCTACGAGCAGTACTTC. It encodes CASTHPGGDSYEQYF.

The chain couples TRBV4-3 to TRBJ1-4; D remains unclear. Germline loops: CDR1 LGHNA, CDR2 YSLEER. The CDR3 contains 14 residues. The germline V and J ends were trimmed by 2 bases and 8 bases, with 12 bases remaining between them. The CDR3 region has the DNA TGCGCCAGCAGCCAACTCGGGAGGAGGGAAAAACTGTTTTTT. This codes for CASSQLGRREKLFF.